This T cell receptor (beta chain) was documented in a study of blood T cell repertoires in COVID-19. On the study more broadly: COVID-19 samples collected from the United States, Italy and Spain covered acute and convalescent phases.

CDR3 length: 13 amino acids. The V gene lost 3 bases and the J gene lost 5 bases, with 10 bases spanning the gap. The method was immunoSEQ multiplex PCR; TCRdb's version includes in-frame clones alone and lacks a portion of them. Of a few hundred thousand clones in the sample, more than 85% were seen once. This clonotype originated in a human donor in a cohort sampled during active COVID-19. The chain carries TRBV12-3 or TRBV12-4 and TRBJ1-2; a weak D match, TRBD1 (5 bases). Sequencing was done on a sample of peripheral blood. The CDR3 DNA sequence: TGTGCCAGCAGTTTTTCGGGGGGATATGGCTACACCTTC. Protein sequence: CASSFSGGYGYTF.